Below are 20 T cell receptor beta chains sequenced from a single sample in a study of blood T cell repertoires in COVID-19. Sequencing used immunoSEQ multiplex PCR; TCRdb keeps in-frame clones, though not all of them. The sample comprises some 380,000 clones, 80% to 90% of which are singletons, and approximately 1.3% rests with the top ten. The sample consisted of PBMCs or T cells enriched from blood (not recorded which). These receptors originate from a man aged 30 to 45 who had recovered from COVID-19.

The CDR3 loop is CASSYAQLGETQYF. In DNA, the CDR3 is TGTGCCAGCAGTTACGCCCAACTAGGGGAGACCCAGTACTTC. This chain uses TRBV6-6 with TRBJ2-5, with a weak D call TRBD2 (5 bases). Germline V gene sequence: CDR1 MNHNY, CDR2 SVGAGI (reference sequence). The CDR3 totals 14 residues. V lost 2 bases, J lost 5 bases, and 12 bases lay in between.

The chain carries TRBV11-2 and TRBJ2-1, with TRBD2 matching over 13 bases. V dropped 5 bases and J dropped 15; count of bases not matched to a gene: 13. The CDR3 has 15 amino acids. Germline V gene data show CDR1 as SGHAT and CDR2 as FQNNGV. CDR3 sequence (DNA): TGTGCCAGCAGCCCCGGACTAGCGGGGGCCGCCGGGTTGTTCTTC. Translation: CASSPGLAGAAGLFF.

Here the CDR3 reads CASSPDRGQGSSPLHF. DNA of the CDR3: TGTGCCAGCTCACCGGACAGGGGGCAGGGGAGTTCACCCCTCCACTTT. This rearrangement joins TRBV18 to TRBJ1-6; 11 nucleotides line up with TRBD1. The CDR3 covers 16 residues. V trimming: 3 bases; J trimming: 9 bases; junction bases outside the gene matches: 7. The germline V gene encodes CDR1 KGHSH and CDR2 LQKENI.

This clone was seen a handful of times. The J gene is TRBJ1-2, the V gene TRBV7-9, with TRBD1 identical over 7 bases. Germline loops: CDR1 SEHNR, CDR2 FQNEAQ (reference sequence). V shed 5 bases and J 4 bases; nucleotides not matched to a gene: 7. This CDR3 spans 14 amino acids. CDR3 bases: TGTGCCAGCAGCGCAGCCGACAGGGCCTATGGCTACACCTTC. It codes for CASSAADRAYGYTF.

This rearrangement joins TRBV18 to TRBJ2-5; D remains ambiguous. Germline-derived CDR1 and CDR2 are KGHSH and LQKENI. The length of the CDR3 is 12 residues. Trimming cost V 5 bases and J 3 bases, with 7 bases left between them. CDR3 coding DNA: TGTGCCAGCTCATCTAATGAAGAGACCCAGTACTTC. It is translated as CASSSNEETQYF.

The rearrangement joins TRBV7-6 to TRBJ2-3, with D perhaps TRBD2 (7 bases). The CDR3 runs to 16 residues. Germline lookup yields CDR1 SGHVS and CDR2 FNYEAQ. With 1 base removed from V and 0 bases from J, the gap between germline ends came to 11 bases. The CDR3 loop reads CASSLGGGASTDTQYF. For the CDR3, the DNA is TGTGCCAGCAGCTTAGGAGGGGGGGCTAGCACAGATACGCAGTATTTT.

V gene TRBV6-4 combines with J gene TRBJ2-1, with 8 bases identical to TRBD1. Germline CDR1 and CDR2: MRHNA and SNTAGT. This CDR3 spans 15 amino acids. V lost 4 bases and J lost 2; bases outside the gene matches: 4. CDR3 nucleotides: TGTGCCAGCAGTGGTGGACAGGGACCCTACAATGAGCAGTTCTTC. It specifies CASSGGQGPYNEQFF.

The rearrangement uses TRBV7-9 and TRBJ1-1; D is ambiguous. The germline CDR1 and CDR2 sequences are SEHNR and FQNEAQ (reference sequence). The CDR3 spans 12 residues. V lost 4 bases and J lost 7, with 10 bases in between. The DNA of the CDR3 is TGTGCCAGCAGCTCAATGGCGGGTGAAGCTTTCTTT. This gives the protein CASSSMAGEAFF. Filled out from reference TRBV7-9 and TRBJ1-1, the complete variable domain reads DTGVSQNPRHKITKRGQNVTFRCDPISEHNRLYWYRQTLGQGPEFLTYFQNEAQLEKSRLLSDRFSAERPKGSFSTLEIQRTEQGDSAMYLCASSSMAGEAFFGQGTRLTVV.

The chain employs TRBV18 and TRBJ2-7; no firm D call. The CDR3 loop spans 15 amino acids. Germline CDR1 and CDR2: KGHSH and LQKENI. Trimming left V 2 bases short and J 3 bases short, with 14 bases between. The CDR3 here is CASSPSTVSDYEQYF. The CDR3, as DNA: TGTGCCAGCTCACCATCCACAGTATCGGACTACGAGCAGTACTTC. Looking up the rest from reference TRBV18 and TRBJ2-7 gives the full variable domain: NAGVMQNPRHLVRRRGQEARLRCSPMKGHSHVYWYRQLPEEGLKFMVYLQKENIIDESGMPKERFSAEFPKEGPSILRIQQVVRGDSAAYFCASSPSTVSDYEQYFGPGTRLTVT.

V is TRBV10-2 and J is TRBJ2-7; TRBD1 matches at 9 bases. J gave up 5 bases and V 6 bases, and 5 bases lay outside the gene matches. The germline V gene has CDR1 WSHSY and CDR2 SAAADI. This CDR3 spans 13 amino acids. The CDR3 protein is CASRGTGSNEQYF. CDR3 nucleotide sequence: TGCGCCAGCAGGGGGACAGGGTCCAACGAGCAGTACTTC.

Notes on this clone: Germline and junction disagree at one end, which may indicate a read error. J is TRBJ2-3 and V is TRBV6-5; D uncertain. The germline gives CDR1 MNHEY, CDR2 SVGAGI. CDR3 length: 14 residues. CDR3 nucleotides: TGTGCCAGCAGCGACGGCCGAGGCACGGATACGCAGTATTTT. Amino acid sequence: CASSDGRGTDTQYF.

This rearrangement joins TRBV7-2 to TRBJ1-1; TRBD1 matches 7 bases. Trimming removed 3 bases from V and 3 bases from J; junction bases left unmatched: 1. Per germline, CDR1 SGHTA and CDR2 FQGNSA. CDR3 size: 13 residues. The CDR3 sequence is CASSFDRDTEAFF. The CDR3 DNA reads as TGTGCCAGCAGCTTCGACAGGGACACTGAAGCTTTCTTT.

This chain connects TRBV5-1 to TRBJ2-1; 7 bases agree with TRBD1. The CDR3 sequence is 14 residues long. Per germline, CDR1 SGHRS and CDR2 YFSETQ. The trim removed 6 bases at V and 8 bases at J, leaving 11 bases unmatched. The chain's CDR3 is CASTTGAPGHEQFF. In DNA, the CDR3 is TGCGCCAGCACAACAGGGGCCCCGGGACATGAGCAGTTCTTC.

The CDR3 DNA is TGTGCCAGCAGTGACAGGGGATCGTCGAACACCGGGGAGCTGTTTTTT. It encodes CASSDRGSSNTGELFF. This chain links TRBV6-1 with TRBJ2-2; tentative D call: TRBD1 (6 bases). Germline V gives CDR1 MNHNS, CDR2 SASEGT. The ends were cut back, 3 bases at V and 0 bases at J, with 11 bases in the middle. The CDR3 runs 16 residues.

DNA of the CDR3: TGTGCCAGTAGTATACAGGGGATAAACACTGAAGCTTTCTTT. Translated, it gives CASSIQGINTEAFF. This rearrangement joins TRBV19 to TRBJ1-1; D is perhaps TRBD1 (6 bases). Trimming pared 2 bases from V and 2 bases from J, leaving 9 bases between. Germline values: CDR1 LNHDA, CDR2 SQIVND (reference sequence). This CDR3 contains 14 residues.

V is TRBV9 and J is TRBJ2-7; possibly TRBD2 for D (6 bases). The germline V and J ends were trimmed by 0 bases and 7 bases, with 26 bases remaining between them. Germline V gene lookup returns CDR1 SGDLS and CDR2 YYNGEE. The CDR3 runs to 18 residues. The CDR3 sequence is CASSVGARAGPDGGEQYF. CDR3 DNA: TGTGCCAGCAGCGTAGGGGCGAGGGCAGGGCCGGACGGAGGGGAGCAGTACTTC.

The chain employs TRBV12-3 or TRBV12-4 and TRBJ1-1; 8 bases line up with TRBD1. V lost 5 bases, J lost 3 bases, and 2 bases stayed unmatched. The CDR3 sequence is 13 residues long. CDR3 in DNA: TGTGCCAGCAGTAGGACAGGGTACACTGAAGCTTTCTTT. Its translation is CASSRTGYTEAFF.

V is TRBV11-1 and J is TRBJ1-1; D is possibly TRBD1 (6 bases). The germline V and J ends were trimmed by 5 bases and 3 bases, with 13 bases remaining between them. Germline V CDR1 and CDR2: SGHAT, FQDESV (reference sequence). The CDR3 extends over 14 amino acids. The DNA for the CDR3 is TGTGCCAGCAGCGTTACAGGGTTGGACACTGAAGCTTTCTTT. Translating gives CASSVTGLDTEAFF. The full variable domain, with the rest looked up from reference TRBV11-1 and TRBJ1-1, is EAEVAQSPRYKITEKSQAVAFWCDPISGHATLYWYRQILGQGPELLVQFQDESVVDDSQLPKDRFSAERLKGVDSTLKIQPAELGDSAMYLCASSVTGLDTEAFFGQGTRLTVV.

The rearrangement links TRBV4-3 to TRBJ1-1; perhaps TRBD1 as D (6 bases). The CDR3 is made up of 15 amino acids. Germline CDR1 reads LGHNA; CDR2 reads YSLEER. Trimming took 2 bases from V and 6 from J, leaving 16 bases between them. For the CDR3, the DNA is TGCGCCAGCAGCCAATCCGCCAGGGGTGTTTCTGAAGCTTTCTTT. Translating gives CASSQSARGVSEAFF.

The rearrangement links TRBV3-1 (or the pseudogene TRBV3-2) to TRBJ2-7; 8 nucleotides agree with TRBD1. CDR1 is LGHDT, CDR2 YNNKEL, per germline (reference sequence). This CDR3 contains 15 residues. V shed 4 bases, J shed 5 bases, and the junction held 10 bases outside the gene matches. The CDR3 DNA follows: TGTGCCAGCAGCCCGCGGGAACAGGGGGTACACGAGCAGTACTTC. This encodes CASSPREQGVHEQYF.